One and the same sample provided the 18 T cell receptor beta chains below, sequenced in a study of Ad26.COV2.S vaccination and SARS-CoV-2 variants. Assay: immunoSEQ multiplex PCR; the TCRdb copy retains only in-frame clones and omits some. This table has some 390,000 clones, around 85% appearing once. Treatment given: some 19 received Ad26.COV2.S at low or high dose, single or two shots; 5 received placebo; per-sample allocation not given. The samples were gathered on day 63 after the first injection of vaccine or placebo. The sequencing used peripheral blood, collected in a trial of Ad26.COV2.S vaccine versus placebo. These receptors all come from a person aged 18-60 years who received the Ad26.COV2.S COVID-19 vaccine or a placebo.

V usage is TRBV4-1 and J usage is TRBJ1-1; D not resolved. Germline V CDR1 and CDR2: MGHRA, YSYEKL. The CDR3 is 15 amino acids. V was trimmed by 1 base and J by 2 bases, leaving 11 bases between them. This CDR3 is CASSQVRPANTEAFF. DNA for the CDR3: TGCGCCAGCAGCCAAGTGCGGCCTGCTAACACTGAAGCTTTCTTT.

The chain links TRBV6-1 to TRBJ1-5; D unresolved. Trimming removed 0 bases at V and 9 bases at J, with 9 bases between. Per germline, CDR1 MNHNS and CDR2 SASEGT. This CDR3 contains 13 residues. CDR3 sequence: CASSEALLGPQHF. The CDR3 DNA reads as TGTGCCAGCAGTGAAGCGCTTCTAGGGCCCCAGCATTTT.

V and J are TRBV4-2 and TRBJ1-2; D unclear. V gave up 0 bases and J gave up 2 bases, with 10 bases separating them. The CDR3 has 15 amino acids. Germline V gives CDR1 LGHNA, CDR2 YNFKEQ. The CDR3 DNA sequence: TGTGCCAGCAGCCAAGAGTTTGCTCAGAACTATGGCTACACCTTC. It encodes CASSQEFAQNYGYTF.

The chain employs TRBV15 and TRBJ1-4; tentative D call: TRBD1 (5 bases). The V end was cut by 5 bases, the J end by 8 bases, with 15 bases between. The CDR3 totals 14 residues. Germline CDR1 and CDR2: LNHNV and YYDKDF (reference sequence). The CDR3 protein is CATSHGTVGEKLFF. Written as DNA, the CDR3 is TGTGCCACCAGCCACGGGACTGTAGGGGAAAAACTGTTTTTT.

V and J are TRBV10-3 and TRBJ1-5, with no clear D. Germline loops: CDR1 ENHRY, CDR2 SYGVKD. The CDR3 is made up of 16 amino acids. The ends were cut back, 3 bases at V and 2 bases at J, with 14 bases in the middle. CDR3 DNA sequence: TGTGCCATCAGTGAAGGTTTAGGGAAGGGCAATCAGCCCCAGCATTTT. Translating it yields CAISEGLGKGNQPQHF.

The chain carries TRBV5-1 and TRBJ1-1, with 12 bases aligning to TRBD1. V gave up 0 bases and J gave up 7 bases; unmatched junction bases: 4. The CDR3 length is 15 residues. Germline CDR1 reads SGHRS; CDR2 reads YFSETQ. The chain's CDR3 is CASSLGDRGHSEAFF. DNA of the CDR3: TGCGCCAGCAGCTTGGGGGACAGGGGGCATAGTGAAGCTTTCTTT.

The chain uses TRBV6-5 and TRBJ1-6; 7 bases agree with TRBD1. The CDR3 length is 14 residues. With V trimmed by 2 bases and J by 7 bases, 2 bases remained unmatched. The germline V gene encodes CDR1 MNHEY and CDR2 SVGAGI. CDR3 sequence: CASSYGTANSPLHF. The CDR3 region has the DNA TGTGCCAGCAGTTACGGGACAGCGAATTCACCCCTCCACTTT.

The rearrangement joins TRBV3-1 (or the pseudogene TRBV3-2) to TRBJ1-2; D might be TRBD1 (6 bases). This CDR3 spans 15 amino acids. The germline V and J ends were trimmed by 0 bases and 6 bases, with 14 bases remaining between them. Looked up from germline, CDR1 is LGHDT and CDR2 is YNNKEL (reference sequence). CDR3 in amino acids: CASSQDLQQGNGYTF. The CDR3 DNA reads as TGTGCCAGCAGCCAAGATCTACAACAGGGCAATGGCTACACCTTC.

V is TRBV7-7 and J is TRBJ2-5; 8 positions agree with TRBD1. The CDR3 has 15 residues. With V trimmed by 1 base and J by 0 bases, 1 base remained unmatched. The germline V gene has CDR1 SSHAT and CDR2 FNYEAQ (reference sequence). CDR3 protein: CASSLGTGHQETQYF. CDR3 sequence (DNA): TGTGCCAGCAGCTTAGGGACAGGGCACCAAGAGACCCAGTACTTC.

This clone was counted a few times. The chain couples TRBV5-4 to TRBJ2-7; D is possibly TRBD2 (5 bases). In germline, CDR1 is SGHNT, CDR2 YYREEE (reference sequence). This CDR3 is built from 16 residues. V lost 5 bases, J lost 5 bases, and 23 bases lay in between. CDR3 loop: CASSRSASLEVHEQYF. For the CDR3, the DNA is TGTGCCAGCAGTCGGAGTGCTAGCCTCGAGGTCCACGAGCAGTACTTC.

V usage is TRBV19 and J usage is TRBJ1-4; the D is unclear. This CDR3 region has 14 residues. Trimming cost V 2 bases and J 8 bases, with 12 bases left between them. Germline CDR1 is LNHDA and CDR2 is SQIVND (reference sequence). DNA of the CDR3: TGTGCCAGTAGTATATCGACCACCGGGGAAAAACTGTTTTTT. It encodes CASSISTTGEKLFF.

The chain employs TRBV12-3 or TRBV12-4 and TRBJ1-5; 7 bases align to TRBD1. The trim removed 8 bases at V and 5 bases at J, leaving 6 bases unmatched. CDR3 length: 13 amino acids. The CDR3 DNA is TGTGCCAGCCGACAGGGTTGGGATCAGCCCCAGCATTTT. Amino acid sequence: CASRQGWDQPQHF.

CDR3 DNA: TGTGCCAGCAGCGGCCCTGGGGCTGTCACCGGGGAGCTGTTTTTT. Encoded protein: CASSGPGAVTGELFF. J is TRBJ2-2 and V is TRBV6-5; D is perhaps TRBD1 (5 bases). V was pared by 6 bases and J by 4 bases, with 15 bases between. Per the germline V gene, CDR1 is MNHEY and CDR2 is SVGAGI. This CDR3 has 15 amino acids.

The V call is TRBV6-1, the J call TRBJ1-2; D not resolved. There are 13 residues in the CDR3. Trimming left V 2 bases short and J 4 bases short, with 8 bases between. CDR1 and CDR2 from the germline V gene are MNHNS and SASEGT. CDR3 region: CASSEFDTYGYTF. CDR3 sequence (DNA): TGTGCCAGCAGTGAATTCGACACCTATGGCTACACCTTC.

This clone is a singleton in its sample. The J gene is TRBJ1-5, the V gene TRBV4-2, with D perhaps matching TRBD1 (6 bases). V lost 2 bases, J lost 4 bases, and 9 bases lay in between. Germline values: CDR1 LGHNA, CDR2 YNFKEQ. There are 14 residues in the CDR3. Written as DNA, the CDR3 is TGTGCCAGCAGCCAATCGGGACAAAATCAGCCCCAGCATTTT. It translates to CASSQSGQNQPQHF.

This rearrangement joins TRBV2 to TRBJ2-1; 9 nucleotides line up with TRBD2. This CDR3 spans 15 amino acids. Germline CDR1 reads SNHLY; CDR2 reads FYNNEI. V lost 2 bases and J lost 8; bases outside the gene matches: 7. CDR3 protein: CASSERSGGVYEQFF. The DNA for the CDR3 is TGTGCCAGCAGTGAACGTAGCGGGGGAGTCTATGAGCAGTTCTTC.

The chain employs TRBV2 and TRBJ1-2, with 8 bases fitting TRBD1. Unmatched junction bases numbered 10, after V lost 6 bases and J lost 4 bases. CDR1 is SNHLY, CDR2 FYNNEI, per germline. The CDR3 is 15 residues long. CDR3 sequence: CASSRGQGISYGYTF. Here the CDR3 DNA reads TGTGCCAGCAGCCGTGGACAGGGTATTTCCTATGGCTACACCTTC. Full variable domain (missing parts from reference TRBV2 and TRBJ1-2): EPEVTQTPSHQVTQMGQEVILRCVPISNHLYFYWYRQILGQKVEFLVSFYNNEISEKSEIFDDQFSVERPDGSNFTLKIRSTKLEDSAMYFCASSRGQGISYGYTFGSGTRLTVV.

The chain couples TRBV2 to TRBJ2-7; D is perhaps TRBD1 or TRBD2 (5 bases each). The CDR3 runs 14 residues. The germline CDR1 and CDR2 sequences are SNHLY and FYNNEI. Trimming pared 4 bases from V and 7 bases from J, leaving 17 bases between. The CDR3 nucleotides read TGTGCCAGCAGTGGATTCGGGGCGGCAGGGGAGCAGTACTTC. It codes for CASSGFGAAGEQYF. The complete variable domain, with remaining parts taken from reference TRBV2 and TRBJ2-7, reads EPEVTQTPSHQVTQMGQEVILRCVPISNHLYFYWYRQILGQKVEFLVSFYNNEISEKSEIFDDQFSVERPDGSNFTLKIRSTKLEDSAMYFCASSGFGAAGEQYFGPGTRLTVT.